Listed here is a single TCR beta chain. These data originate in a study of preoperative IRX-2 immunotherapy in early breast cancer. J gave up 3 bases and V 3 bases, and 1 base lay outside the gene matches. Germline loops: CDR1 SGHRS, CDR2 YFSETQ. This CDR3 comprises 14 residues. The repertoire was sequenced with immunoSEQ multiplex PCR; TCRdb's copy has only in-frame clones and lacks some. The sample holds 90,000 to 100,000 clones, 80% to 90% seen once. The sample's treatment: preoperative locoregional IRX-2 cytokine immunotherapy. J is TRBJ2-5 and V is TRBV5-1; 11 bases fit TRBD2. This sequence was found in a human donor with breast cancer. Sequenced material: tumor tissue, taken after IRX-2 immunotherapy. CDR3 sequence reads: CASSSGLAEETQYF. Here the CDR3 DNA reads TGCGCCAGCAGCTCGGGACTAGCGGAAGAGACCCAGTACTTC.